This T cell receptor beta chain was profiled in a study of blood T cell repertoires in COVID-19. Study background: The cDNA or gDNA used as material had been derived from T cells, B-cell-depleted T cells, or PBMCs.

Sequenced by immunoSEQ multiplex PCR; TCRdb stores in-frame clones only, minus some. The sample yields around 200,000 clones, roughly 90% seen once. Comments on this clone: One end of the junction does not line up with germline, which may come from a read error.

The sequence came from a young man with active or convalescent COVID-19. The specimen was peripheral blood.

The CDR3 loop is CASSLQGNYGYTF. In DNA form, the CDR3 reads TGTGCTAGCAGCCTCCAGGGTAACTATGGCTACACCTTC. The J gene is TRBJ1-2, the V gene TRBV7-7; tentative D call: TRBD1 (5 bases). The CDR3 is made up of 13 amino acids. From germline, CDR1 is SSHAT and CDR2 FNYEAQ (reference sequence).